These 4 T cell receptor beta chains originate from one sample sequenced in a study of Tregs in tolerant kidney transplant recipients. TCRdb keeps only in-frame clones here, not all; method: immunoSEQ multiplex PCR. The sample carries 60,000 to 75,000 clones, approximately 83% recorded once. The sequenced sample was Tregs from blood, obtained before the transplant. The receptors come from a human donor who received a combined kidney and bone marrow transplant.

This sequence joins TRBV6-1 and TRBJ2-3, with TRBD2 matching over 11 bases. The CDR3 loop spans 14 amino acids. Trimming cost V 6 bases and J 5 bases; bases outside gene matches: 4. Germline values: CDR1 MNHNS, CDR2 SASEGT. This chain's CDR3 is CASRRSGREDTQYF. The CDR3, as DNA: TGTGCCAGCAGACGTAGCGGGAGGGAAGATACGCAGTATTTT.

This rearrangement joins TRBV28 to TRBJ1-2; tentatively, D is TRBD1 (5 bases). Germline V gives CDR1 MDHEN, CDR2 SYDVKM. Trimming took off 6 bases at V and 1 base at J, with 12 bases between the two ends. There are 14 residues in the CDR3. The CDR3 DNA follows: TGTGCCAGCAGGGCCCCAGGGTTTAACTATGGCTACACCTTC. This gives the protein CASRAPGFNYGYTF.

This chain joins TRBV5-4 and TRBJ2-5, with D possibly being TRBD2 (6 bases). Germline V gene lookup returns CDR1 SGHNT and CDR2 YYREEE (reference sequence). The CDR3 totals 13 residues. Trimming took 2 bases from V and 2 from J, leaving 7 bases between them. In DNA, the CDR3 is TGTGCCAGCAGCTTCGGGACTCAAGAGACCCAGTACTTC. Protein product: CASSFGTQETQYF. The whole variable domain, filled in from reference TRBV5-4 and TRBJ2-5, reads ETGVTQSPTHLIKTRGQQVTLRCSSQSGHNTVSWYQQALGQGPQFIFQYYREEENGRGNFPPRFSGLQFPNYSSELNVNALELDDSALYLCASSFGTQETQYFGPGTRLLVL.

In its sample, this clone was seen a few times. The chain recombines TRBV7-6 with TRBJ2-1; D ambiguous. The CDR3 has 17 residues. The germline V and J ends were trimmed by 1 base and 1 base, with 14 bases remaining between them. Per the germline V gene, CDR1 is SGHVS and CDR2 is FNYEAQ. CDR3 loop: CASSLDPPKRSYNEQFF. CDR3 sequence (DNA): TGTGCCAGCAGCTTAGATCCCCCTAAGAGGTCCTACAATGAGCAGTTCTTC.